Below are 14 T cell receptor beta chains sequenced from a single sample in a study of CD8 T cells in ankylosing spondylitis. TCRdb re-called the 5' RACE reads with MiXCR, one entry per CDR3 protein. The table lists some 52,000 distinct CDR3 sequences, roughly 7.3% of them singletons. Sequencing was carried out using blood, either unsorted or a sorted T cell fraction (not recorded which). The receptors originated from a female donor with ankylosing spondylitis or in good health (not recorded which).

In this sample, this clonotype turned up many times. The genes are TRBV20-1 and TRBJ1-4, with TRBD1 as a possible D gene (6 bases). V was cut by 0 bases and J by 0 bases, with 11 bases left in between. CDR3 length equals 16 residues. Germline V gene lookup returns CDR1 DFQATT and CDR2 SNEGSKA (reference sequence). This CDR3 reads CSAREEGGTTNEKLFF. The CDR3 nucleotides read TGCAGTGCTAGAGAGGAAGGGGGTACAACTAATGAAAAACTGTTTTTT.

This clonotype was picked up many times. The V gene is TRBV18, the J gene TRBJ2-3; D is unresolved. This CDR3 contains 13 residues. The V gene lost 6 bases and the J gene lost 2 bases, with 9 bases spanning the gap. The germline V gene encodes CDR1 KGHSH and CDR2 LQKENI. The CDR3 bases are TGTGCCAGCTCTCCCGGTTTCACAGATACGCAGTATTTT. Translation: CASSPGFTDTQYF.

This clonotype occurred many times. The chain uses TRBV27 and TRBJ2-4; D may correspond to TRBD1 or TRBD2 (5 bases each). The CDR3 loop spans 14 amino acids. The germline gives CDR1 MNHEY, CDR2 SMNVEV (reference sequence). The germline V and J ends were trimmed by 5 bases and 9 bases, with 17 bases remaining between them. The CDR3 reads CASSPTVRAGIQYF. As DNA, the CDR3 is TGTGCCAGCAGTCCTACGGTCAGGGCGGGCATTCAGTACTTC.

The V call is TRBV18, the J call TRBJ1-2, with a weak D call TRBD1 (6 bases). The germline CDR1 and CDR2 sequences are KGHSH and LQKENI. V gave up 6 bases and J gave up 7 bases, with 15 bases separating them. The CDR3 sequence is 13 residues long. The CDR3 loop reads CASSRQEFRGYTF. CDR3 nucleotide sequence: TGTGCCAGCTCGCGACAGGAGTTCCGTGGCTACACCTTC.

This clonotype has at least ten counts. The genes are TRBV12-3 or TRBV12-4 and TRBJ2-1, with 9 bases aligning to TRBD2. V was pared by 2 bases and J by 7 bases, with 6 bases of the junction left unmatched. The CDR3 spans 15 residues. CDR3 protein: CASSLIAGGLNEQFF. The CDR3, as DNA: TGTGCCAGCAGTTTAATCGCGGGGGGGCTTAATGAGCAGTTCTTC.

This clonotype has ten or more counts. This chain joins TRBV5-1 and TRBJ2-1; a weak D match, TRBD1 (5 bases). The V end lost 0 bases, the J end lost 0 bases, and 13 bases lay between the germline ends. The length of the CDR3 is 17 residues. Germline V gene sequence: CDR1 SGHRS, CDR2 YFSETQ. CDR3 protein: CASSLESGISSYNEQFF. The DNA of the CDR3 is TGCGCCAGCAGCTTGGAGTCAGGGATCAGCTCCTACAATGAGCAGTTCTTC.

This clonotype was counted a few times. The J gene is TRBJ2-7, the V gene TRBV4-2; D is ambiguous. Trimming left V 4 bases short and J 6 bases short, with 16 bases between. Germline V CDR1 and CDR2: LGHNA, YNFKEQ. The CDR3 is 14 residues long. The CDR3 here is CASSPLNDILEQYF. CDR3 bases: TGTGCCAGCAGCCCCCTAAACGACATACTCGAGCAGTACTTC.

This clonotype has ten or more counts. The chain employs TRBV11-2 and TRBJ2-7; no firm D call. Germline-derived CDR1 and CDR2 are SGHAT and FQNNGV. The germline V and J ends were trimmed by 5 bases and 3 bases, with 11 bases remaining between them. CDR3 length: 13 residues. DNA of the CDR3: TGTGCCAGCAGCCTAACGCAGGACTACGAGCAGTACTTC. Its translation: CASSLTQDYEQYF.

Ten or more counts support this clonotype. The chain employs TRBV3-1 and TRBJ1-1, with unresolved D. V shed 5 bases and J shed 10 bases, with 5 bases lying between them. The CDR3 has 9 residues. Germline V gene sequence: CDR1 LGHDT, CDR2 YNNKEL (reference sequence). The CDR3 coding sequence is TGTGCCAGCAGCTCGGGAGCTTTCTTT. Its translation is CASSSGAFF. Full variable domain (remainder filled in from reference TRBV3-1 and TRBJ1-1): DTAVSQTPKYLVTQMGNDKSIKCEQNLGHDTMYWYKQDSKKFLKIMFSYNNKELIINETVPNRFSPKSPDKAHLNLHINSLELGDSAVYFCASSSGAFFGQGTRLTVV.

Many counts were recorded for this clonotype. The J gene is TRBJ2-2, the V gene TRBV5-1, with D unclear. The CDR3 is made up of 14 amino acids. Germline V CDR1 and CDR2: SGHRS, YFSETQ. V lost 1 base to trimming and J lost 4 bases, with 8 bases between them. The CDR3 is CASSLKGSTGELFF. The CDR3 bases are TGCGCCAGCAGCTTGAAAGGAAGCACCGGGGAGCTGTTTTTT.

Ten or more counts support this clonotype. J is TRBJ1-2 and V is TRBV6-1; the match to TRBD1 covers 9 bases. Germline CDR1 is MNHNS and CDR2 is SASEGT. CDR3 length: 16 residues. The V and J ends lost 4 bases and 5 bases, in that order; junction bases with no gene match: 11. The CDR3 loop reads CASSAGSPGTGYGYTF. The CDR3 nucleotides read TGTGCCAGCAGTGCCGGGTCCCCGGGGACAGGGTATGGCTACACCTTC.

This clonotype was counted ten times or more. A much larger clonotype is one base distant, so this may be a read error. The J gene is TRBJ1-1, the V gene TRBV6-6; 7 bases agree with TRBD1. The germline gives CDR1 MNHNY, CDR2 SVGAGI (reference sequence). V lost 6 bases and J lost 7; bases outside the gene matches: 2. CDR3 length equals 11 residues. The chain's CDR3 is CASRSGGEAFF. The DNA for the CDR3 is TGTGCCAGCAGATCAGGGGGTGAAGCTTTCTTT.

Many counts were recorded for this clonotype. This CDR3 is CASRMTELIRSSTDTQYF. In DNA, the CDR3 is TGTGCCAGCAGAATGACAGAATTGATACGATCTAGCACAGATACGCAGTATTTT. The V and J genes are TRBV6-1 and TRBJ2-3, with D perhaps matching TRBD1 (5 bases). Germline CDR1 MNHNS, CDR2 SASEGT. The CDR3 spans 18 residues. V gave up 6 bases and J gave up 0 bases, with 22 bases separating them.

The sample holds a few counts of this clonotype. The rearrangement joins TRBV7-2 to TRBJ2-3, with D perhaps TRBD1 or TRBD2 (5 bases each). The germline V gene has CDR1 SGHTA and CDR2 FQGNSA. This CDR3 has 14 amino acids. Deletions cut 2 bases from V and 4 bases from J, with 10 bases between. In DNA form, the CDR3 reads TGTGCCAGCAGCTTATGGGTGGGGGCAGATACGCAGTATTTT. As protein: CASSLWVGADTQYF.